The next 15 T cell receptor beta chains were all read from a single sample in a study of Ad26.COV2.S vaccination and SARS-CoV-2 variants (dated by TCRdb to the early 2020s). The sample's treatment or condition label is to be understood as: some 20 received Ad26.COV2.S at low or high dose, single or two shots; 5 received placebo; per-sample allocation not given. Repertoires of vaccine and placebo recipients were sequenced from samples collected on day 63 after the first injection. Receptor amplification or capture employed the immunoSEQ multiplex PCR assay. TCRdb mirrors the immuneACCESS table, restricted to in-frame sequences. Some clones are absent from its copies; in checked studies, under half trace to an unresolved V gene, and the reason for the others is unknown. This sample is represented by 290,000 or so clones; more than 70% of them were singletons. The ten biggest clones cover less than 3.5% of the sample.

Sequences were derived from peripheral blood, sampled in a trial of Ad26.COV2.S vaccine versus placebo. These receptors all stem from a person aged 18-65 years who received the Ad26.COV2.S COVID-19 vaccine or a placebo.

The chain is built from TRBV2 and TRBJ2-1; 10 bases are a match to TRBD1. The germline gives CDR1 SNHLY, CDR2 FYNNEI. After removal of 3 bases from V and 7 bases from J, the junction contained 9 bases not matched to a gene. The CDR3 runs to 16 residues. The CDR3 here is CASSDLRQGARNEQFF. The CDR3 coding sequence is TGTGCCAGCAGTGACCTTCGACAGGGGGCGCGGAATGAGCAGTTCTTC.

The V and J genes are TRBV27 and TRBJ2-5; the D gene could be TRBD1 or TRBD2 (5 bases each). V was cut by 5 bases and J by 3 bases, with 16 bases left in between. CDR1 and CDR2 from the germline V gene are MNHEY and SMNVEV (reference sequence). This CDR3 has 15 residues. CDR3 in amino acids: CASSPGTVREETQYF. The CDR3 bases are TGTGCCAGCAGTCCCGGGACGGTTCGAGAAGAGACCCAGTACTTC.

The CDR3 region is CASSTDSLPWTQYF. CDR3 coding DNA: TGTGCCAGTAGTACAGACAGCCTCCCATGGACCCAGTACTTC. V usage is TRBV19 and J usage is TRBJ2-5, with TRBD1 as a possible D gene (5 bases). The CDR3 covers 14 residues. V was pared by 4 bases and J by 7 bases, with 16 bases between. Looked up from germline, CDR1 is LNHDA and CDR2 is SQIVND (reference sequence).

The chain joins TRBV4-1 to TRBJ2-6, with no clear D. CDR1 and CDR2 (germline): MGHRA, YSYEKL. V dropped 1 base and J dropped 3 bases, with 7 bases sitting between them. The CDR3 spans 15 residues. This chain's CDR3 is CASSQGMGGANVLTF. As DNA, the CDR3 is TGCGCCAGCAGCCAAGGAATGGGTGGGGCCAACGTCCTGACTTTC.

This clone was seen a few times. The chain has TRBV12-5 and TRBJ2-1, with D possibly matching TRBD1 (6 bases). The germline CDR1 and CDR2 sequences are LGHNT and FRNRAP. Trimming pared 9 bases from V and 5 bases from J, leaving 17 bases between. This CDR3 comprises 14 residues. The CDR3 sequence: CASRKGQLHNEQFF. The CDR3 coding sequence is TGTGCTAGCCGAAAAGGACAGCTCCACAATGAGCAGTTCTTC.

The CDR3 protein is CASRPDRDQPQHF. Here the CDR3 DNA reads TGTGCCAGCAGACCCGACAGGGATCAGCCCCAGCATTTT. The J gene is TRBJ1-5, the V gene TRBV2; 7 bases map to TRBD1. Germline CDR1 SNHLY, CDR2 FYNNEI. J was trimmed by 5 bases and V by 6 bases; bases with no gene match: 4. CDR3 length: 13 amino acids.

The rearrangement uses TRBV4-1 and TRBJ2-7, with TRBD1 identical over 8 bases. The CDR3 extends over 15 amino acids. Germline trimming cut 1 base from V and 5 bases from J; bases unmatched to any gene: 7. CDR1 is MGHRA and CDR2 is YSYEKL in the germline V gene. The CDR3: CASSQVGSGGDEQYF. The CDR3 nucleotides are TGCGCCAGCAGCCAAGTCGGCTCAGGGGGCGACGAGCAGTACTTC.

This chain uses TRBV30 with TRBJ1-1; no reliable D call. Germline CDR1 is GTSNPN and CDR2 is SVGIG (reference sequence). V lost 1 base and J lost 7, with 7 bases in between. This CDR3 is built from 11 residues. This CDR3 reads CAWSDKFEAFF. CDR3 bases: TGTGCCTGGAGTGACAAATTTGAAGCTTTCTTT.

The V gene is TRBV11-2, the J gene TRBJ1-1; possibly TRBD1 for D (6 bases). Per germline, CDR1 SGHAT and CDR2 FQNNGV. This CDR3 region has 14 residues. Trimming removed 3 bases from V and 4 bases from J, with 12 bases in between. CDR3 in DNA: TGTGCCAGCAGCTTTGGGGGGCCGGGCACTGAAGCTTTCTTT. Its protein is CASSFGGPGTEAFF.

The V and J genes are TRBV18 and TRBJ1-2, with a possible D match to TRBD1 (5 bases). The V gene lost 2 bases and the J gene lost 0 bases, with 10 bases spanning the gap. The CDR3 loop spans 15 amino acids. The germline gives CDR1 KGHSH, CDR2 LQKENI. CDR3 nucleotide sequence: TGTGCCAGCTCACCAGGGGCGGAAGCTAACTATGGCTACACCTTC. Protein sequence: CASSPGAEANYGYTF.

CDR3 in amino acids: CASSSLSGNRDEQFF. The CDR3, as DNA: TGCGCCAGCAGCTCCCTTTCGGGAAACAGGGACGAGCAGTTCTTC. The chain carries TRBV4-3 and TRBJ2-1; possible D gene TRBD1, 6 bases. CDR3 length: 15 amino acids. Germline lookup yields CDR1 LGHNA and CDR2 YSLEER. Between the trimmed V and J ends, which lost 5 bases and 10 bases, there was a span of 21 bases.

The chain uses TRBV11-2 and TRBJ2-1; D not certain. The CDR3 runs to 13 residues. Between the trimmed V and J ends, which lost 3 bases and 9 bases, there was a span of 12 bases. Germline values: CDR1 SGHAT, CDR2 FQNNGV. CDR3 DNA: TGTGCCAGCAGCTTTTCTTCCCAGGTTGAGCAGTTCTTC. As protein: CASSFSSQVEQFF.

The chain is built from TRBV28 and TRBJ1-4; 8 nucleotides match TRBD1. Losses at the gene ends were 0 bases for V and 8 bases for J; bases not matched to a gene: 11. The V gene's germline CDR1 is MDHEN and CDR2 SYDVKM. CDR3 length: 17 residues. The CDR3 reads CASSLWQAGTGREKLFF. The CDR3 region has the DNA TGTGCCAGCAGTTTATGGCAAGCCGGGACAGGTAGAGAAAAACTGTTTTTT.

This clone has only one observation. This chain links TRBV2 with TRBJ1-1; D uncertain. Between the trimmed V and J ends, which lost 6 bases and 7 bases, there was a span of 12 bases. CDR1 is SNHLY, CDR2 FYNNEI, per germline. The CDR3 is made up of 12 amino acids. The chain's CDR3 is CASSAPAGEAFF. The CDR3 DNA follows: TGTGCCAGCAGCGCCCCCGCAGGTGAAGCTTTCTTT.

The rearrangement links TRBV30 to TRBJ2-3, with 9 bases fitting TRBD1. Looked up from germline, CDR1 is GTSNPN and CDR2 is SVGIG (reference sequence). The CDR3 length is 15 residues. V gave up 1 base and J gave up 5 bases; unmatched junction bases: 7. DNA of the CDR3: TGTGCCTGGAGTGGGGACAGGGCCACACAAGATACGCAGTATTTT. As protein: CAWSGDRATQDTQYF.